A few counts support the clone carrying this T cell receptor (beta chain). This CDR3 has 13 residues. Deletions cut 4 bases from V and 4 bases from J, with 9 bases between. Germline-derived CDR1 and CDR2 are KGHSH and LQKENI. TCRdb processed the 5' RACE reads anew with MiXCR; each CDR3 protein has one entry. The table includes around 300,000 distinct CDR3 sequences, 8% to 9% detected once. These data are taken from a study of identical twins. These same records also appear under a second study, on yellow fever vaccine responses in identical twins.

The source of this sequence is a woman under 30 in good health. The genes are TRBV18 and TRBJ2-3; D gene uncertain. Material: memory (CD45RO+) T cells sorted from blood. The CDR3 nucleotides are TGTGCCAGCTCACTCGGATCCTCAGATACGCAGTATTTT. Residues: CASSLGSSDTQYF.